This entry concerns a single TCR beta chain. V was pared by 2 bases and J by 2 bases, with 3 bases of the junction left unmatched. Germline CDR1 MNHEY, CDR2 SVGAGI. The CDR3 extends over 15 amino acids. Measured with immunoSEQ multiplex PCR; TCRdb has only the in-frame clones, and not every one. This table has approximately 220,000 clones, around 83% appearing once. The data derive from a study of blood T cell repertoires in COVID-19. The sequenced material came from PBMCs or T cells enriched from blood (not recorded which). The J gene is TRBJ2-1, the V gene TRBV6-5, with 7 nucleotides matching TRBD2. The sequence was collected from a woman aged 40-49 years with acute COVID-19. DNA for the CDR3: TGTGCCAGCAGTTACAGCGGGGCAACCTACAATGAGCAGTTCTTC. Translation: CASSYSGATYNEQFF.